The rows below give T cell receptor beta chains drawn from one sample of a study of liver allograft versus peripheral blood T cells. TCRdb called the reads again in MiXCR, with one record for every CDR3 protein. The table includes 8,500 to 14,000 distinct CDR3 sequences, about 25% detected once. The receptors were gathered from a human patient who had a liver transplant. Some T cells could come from the graft donor. Each CDR3 is given with its conserved first and last residue. D genes are given only for firm matches. Some rows have no size entry. The others give once, few or many, or a class for an expanded clone.

j_call v_call d_call clone_size cdr3_aa cdr3_nt
TRBJ2-7 TRBV27 NA few CASSYGGRPSYEQYF TGTGCCAGCAGTTACGGGGGGCGTCCTTCCTACGAGCAGTACTTC
TRBJ1-1 TRBV12-3/TRBV12-4 TRBD1 NA CASSFTGVVSEAFF TGTGCCAGCAGTTTTACAGGGGTTGTGTCTGAAGCTTTCTTT
TRBJ2-7 TRBV27 TRBD2 NA CASSLYTSGRSEQYF TGTGCCAGCAGTTTATATACTAGCGGGAGGTCCGAGCAGTACTTC
TRBJ1-1 TRBV7-2 TRBD1 medium-sized CASSLLVPGQGRTEAFF TGTGCCAGCAGCTTACTGGTACCGGGACAGGGAAGGACTGAAGCTTTCTTT
TRBJ1-6 TRBV19 NA NA CASSLSGAGSSPLHF TGTGCCAGTAGTCTTTCTGGAGCAGGTTCTTCACCCCTCCACTTT
TRBJ1-1 TRBV6-2/TRBV6-3 NA few CASLGQPNTEAFF TGTGCCAGCCTGGGACAACCGAACACTGAAGCTTTCTTT
TRBJ2-3 TRBV14 NA few CASSPLEGVRDTQYF TGTGCCAGCAGCCCCCTGGAGGGGGTCCGCGATACGCAGTATTTT
TRBJ2-1 TRBV6-5 NA NA CASSYSQGSYEQFF TGTGCCAGCAGTTACTCGCAGGGCTCCTACGAGCAGTTCTTC
TRBJ1-6 TRBV19 NA few CASTTNGNSPLHF TGTGCCAGTACCACTAACGGGAATTCACCCCTCCACTTT
TRBJ2-1 TRBV5-4 TRBD2 NA CASSPGRAGINEQFF TGTGCCAGCAGCCCCGGGAGGGCCGGTATAAATGAGCAGTTCTTC
TRBJ2-7 TRBV5-5 NA few CASSLVQGYYEQYF TGTGCCAGCAGCTTGGTTCAGGGATACTACGAGCAGTACTTC
TRBJ2-7 TRBV11-2 NA few CASSRGLRTYEQYF TGTGCCAGCAGCCGGGGGCTTAGAACCTACGAGCAGTACTTC
TRBJ1-1 TRBV6-2/TRBV6-3 NA NA CASSYNGGVNTEAFF TGTGCCAGCAGTTACAATGGGGGCGTGAACACTGAAGCTTTCTTT
TRBJ2-5 TRBV7-3 TRBD1 few CASSQGAQETQYF TGTGCCAGCAGCCAGGGGGCCCAAGAGACCCAGTACTTC
TRBJ1-5 TRBV30 NA few CAWATEHQPQHF TGTGCCTGGGCTACAGAGCATCAGCCCCAGCATTTT
TRBJ2-7 TRBV30 NA NA CAWGGWKKSSYEQYF TGTGCCTGGGGGGGGTGGAAGAAGAGCTCCTACGAGCAGTACTTC
TRBJ2-7 TRBV18 NA few CASSSLGQRSEQYF TGTGCCAGCTCATCGCTTGGACAGCGGTCCGAGCAGTACTTC